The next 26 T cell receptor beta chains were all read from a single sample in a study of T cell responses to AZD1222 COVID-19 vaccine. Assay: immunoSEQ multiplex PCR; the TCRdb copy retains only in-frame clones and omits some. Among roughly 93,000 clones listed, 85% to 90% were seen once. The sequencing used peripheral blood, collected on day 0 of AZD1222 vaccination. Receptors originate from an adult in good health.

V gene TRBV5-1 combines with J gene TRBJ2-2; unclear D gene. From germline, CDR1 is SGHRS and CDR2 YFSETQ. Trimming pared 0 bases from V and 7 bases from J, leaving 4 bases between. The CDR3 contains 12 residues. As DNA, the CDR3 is TGCGCCAGCAGCTTGGACGGCGGGGAGCTGTTTTTT. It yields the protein CASSLDGGELFF.

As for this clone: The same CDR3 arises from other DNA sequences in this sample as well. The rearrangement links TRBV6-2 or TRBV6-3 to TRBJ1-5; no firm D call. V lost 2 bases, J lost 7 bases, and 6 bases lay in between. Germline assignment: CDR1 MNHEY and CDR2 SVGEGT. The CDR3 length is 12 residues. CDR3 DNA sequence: TGTGCCAGCAGTTACCCCGGGCAGCCCCAGCATTTT. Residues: CASSYPGQPQHF.

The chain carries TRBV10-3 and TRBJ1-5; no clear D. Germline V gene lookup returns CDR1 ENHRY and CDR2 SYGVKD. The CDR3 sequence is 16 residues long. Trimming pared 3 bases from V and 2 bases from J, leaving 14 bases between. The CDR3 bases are TGTGCCATCAGTGAAGGATGGGCGGGAGGCAATCAGCCCCAGCATTTT. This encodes CAISEGWAGGNQPQHF.

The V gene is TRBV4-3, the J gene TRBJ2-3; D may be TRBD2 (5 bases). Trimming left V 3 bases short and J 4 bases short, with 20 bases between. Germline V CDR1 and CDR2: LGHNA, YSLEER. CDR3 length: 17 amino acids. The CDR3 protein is CASSQTTWSATADTQYF. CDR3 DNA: TGCGCCAGCAGCCAGACTACATGGAGTGCGACCGCAGATACGCAGTATTTT.

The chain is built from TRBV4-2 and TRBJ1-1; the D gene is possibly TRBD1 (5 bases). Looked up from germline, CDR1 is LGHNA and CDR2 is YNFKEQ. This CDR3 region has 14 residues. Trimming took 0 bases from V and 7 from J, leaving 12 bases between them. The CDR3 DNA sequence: TGTGCCAGCAGCCAAGAAAATGCCAGGGATGAAGCTTTCTTT. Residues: CASSQENARDEAFF.

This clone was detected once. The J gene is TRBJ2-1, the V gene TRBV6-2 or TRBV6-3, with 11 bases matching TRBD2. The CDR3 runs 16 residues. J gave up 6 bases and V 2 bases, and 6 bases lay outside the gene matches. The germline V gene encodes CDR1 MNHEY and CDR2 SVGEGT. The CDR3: CASSYPTSGSSNEQFF. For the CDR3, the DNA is TGTGCCAGCAGTTACCCTACTAGCGGGAGTTCCAATGAGCAGTTCTTC.

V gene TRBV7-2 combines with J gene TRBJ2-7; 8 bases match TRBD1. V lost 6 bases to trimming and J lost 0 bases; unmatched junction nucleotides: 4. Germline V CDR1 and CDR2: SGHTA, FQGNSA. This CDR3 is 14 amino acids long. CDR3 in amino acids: CASSPGTGSYEQYF. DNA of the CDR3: TGTGCCAGCAGTCCCGGGACAGGCTCCTACGAGCAGTACTTC. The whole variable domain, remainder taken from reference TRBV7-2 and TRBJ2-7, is GAGVSQSPSNKVTEKGKDVELRCDPISGHTALYWYRQSLGQGLEFLIYFQGNSAPDKSGLPSDRFSAERTGGSVSTLTIQRTQQEDSAVYLCASSPGTGSYEQYFGPGTRLTVT.

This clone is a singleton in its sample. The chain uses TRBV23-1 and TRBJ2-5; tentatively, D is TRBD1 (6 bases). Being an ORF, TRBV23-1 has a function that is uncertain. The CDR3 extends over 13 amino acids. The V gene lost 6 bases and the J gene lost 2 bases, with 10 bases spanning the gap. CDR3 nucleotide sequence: TGCGCCAGCAGACAGGACAGACAAGAGACCCAGTACTTC. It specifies CASRQDRQETQYF.

This CDR3 reads CATSDSGRGYGYTF. DNA of the CDR3: TGTGCCACCAGTGACTCGGGGAGGGGGTATGGCTACACCTTC. The chain recombines TRBV24-1 with TRBJ1-2; a weak D match, TRBD1 (6 bases). Germline V lookup: CDR1 KGHDR, CDR2 SFDVKD. The CDR3 sequence is 14 residues long. Trimming pared 4 bases from V and 5 bases from J, leaving 13 bases between.

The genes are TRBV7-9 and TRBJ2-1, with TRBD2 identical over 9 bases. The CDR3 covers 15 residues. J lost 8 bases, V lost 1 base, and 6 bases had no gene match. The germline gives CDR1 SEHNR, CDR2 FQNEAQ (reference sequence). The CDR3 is CASSLGTSVGDEQFF. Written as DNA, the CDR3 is TGTGCCAGCAGCTTAGGGACTAGCGTAGGGGATGAGCAGTTCTTC.

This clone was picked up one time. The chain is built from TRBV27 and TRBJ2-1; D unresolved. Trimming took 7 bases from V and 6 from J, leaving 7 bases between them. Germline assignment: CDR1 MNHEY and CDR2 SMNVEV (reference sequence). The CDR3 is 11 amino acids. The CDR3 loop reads CASTPGNEQFF. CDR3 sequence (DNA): TGTGCCAGCACGCCCGGCAATGAGCAGTTCTTC.

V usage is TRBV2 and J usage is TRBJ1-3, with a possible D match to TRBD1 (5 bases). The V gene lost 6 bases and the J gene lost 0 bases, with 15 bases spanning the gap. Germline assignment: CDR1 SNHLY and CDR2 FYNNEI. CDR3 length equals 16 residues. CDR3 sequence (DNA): TGTGCCAGCAGCGTCCAACAGGTTACCTCTGGAAACACCATATATTTT. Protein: CASSVQQVTSGNTIYF.

In nucleotides, the CDR3 is TGTGCCAGCAGAAACCGCCGCTCCTACGAGCAGTACTTC. Translating it yields CASRNRRSYEQYF. The chain uses TRBV28 and TRBJ2-7; no reliable D call. The CDR3 totals 13 residues. Germline loops: CDR1 MDHEN, CDR2 SYDVKM. Trimming removed 6 bases at V and 0 bases at J, with 9 bases between.

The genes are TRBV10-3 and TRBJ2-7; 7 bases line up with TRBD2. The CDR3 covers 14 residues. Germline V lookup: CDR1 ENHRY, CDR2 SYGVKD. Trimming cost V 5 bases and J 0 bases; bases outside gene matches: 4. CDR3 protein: CAISPSGASYEQYF. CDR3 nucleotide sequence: TGTGCCATCAGTCCCAGCGGGGCCTCCTACGAGCAGTACTTC.

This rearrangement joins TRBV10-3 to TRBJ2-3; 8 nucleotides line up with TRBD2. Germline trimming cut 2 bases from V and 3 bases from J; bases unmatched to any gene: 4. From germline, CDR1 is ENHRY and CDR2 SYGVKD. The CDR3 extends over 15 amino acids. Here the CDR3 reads CAISELGLDTDTQYF. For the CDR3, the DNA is TGTGCCATCAGTGAGCTGGGACTAGATACAGATACGCAGTATTTT.

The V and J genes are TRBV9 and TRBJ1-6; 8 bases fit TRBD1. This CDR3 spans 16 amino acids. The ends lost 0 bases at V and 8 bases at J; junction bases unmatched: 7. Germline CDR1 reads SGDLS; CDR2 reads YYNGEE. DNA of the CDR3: TGTGCCAGCAGCGTAGCCGCGACAGGGGCGGATTCACCCCTCCACTTT. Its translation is CASSVAATGADSPLHF.

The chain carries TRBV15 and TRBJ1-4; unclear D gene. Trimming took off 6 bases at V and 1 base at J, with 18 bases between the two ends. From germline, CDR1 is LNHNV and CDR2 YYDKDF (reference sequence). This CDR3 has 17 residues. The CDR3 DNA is TGTGCCACCAGGAAGAGGGCCAGAAGGAGAACTAATGAAAAACTGTTTTTT. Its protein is CATRKRARRRTNEKLFF.

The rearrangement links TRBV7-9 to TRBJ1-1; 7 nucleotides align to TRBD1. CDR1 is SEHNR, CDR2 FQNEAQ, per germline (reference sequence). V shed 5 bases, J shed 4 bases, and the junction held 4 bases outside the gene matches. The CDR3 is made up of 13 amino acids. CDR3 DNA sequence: TGTGCCAGCAGCGAGACAGGGAGCACTGAAGCTTTCTTT. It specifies CASSETGSTEAFF. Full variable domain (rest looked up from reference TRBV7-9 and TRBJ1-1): DTGVSQNPRHKITKRGQNVTFRCDPISEHNRLYWYRQTLGQGPEFLTYFQNEAQLEKSRLLSDRFSAERPKGSFSTLEIQRTEQGDSAMYLCASSETGSTEAFFGQGTRLTVV.

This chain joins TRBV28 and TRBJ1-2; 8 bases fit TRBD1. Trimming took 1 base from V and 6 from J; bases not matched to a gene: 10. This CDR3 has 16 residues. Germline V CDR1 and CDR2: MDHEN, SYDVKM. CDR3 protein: CASSLSLQGAGDGYTF. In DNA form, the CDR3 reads TGTGCCAGCAGTTTATCCCTTCAGGGGGCAGGGGATGGCTACACCTTC.

The CDR3 DNA follows: TGTGCCAGCAGTCTGAGGGCCCAAATATACACTGAAGCTTTCTTT. Translating it yields CASSLRAQIYTEAFF. V gene TRBV28 combines with J gene TRBJ1-1; D unresolved. CDR3 length equals 15 residues. CDR1 is MDHEN, CDR2 SYDVKM, per germline. Trimming took 5 bases from V and 3 from J, leaving 16 bases between them. The variable domain in full, with the rest retrieved from reference TRBV28 and TRBJ1-1, is DVKVTQSSRYLVKRTGEKVFLECVQDMDHENMFWYRQDPGLGLRLIYFSYDVKMKEKGDIPEGYSVSREKKERFSLILESASTNQTSMYLCASSLRAQIYTEAFFGQGTRLTVV.

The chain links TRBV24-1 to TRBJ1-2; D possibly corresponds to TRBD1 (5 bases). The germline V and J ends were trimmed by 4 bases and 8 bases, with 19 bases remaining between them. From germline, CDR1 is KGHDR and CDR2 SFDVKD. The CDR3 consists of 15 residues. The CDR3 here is CATSDYGTTLSGYTF. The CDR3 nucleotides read TGTGCCACCAGTGACTATGGGACGACACTTTCGGGCTACACCTTC.

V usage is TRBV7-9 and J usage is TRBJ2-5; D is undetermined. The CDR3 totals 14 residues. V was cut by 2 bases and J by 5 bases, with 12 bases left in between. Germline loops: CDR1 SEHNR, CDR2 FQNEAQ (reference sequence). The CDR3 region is CASSLLSEKETQYF. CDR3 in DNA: TGTGCCAGCAGCTTACTTTCGGAGAAGGAGACCCAGTACTTC.

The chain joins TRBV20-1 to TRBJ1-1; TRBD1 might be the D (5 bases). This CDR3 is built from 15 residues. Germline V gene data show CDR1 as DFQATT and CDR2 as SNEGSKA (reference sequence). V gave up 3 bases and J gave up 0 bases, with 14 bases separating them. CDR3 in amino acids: CSASGGKKMNTEAFF. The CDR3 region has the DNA TGCAGTGCTAGTGGGGGGAAAAAGATGAACACTGAAGCTTTCTTT.

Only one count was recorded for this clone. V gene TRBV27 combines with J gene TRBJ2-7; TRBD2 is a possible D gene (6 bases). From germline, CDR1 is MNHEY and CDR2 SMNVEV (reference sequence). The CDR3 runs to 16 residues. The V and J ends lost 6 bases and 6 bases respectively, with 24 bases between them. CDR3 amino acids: CASRSQSQGGLGEQYF. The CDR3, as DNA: TGTGCCAGCAGATCACAATCTCAAGGAGGGCTCGGCGAGCAGTACTTC.

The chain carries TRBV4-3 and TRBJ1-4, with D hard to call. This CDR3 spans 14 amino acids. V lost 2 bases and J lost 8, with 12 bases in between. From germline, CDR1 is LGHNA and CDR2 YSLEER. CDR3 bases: TGCGCCAGCAGCCAATGGGGTGGCCGGGAAAAACTGTTTTTT. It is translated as CASSQWGGREKLFF.

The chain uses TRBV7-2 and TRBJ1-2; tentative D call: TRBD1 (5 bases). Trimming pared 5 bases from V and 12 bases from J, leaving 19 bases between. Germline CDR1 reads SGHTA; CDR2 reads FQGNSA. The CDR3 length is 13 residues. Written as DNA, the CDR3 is TGTGCCAGCAGCCAACCCGCGTCCGGGGCGCACACCTTC. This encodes CASSQPASGAHTF.